What follows are 32 T cell receptor beta chains derived from one specimen sequenced in a study of T cell responses to AZD1222 COVID-19 vaccine. Only in-frame clones appear in the TCRdb table, and some are missing; sequencing was by immunoSEQ multiplex PCR. The sample has around 140,000 clones; 93% are singletons. Here the sequenced sample was peripheral blood, taken on day 0 of AZD1222 vaccination. These receptors came from an adult in good health.

The chain uses TRBV7-8 and TRBJ1-1, with 8 bases that match TRBD1. With V trimmed by 0 bases and J by 11 bases, 11 bases remained unmatched. Germline assignment: CDR1 SGHVS and CDR2 FQNEAQ. The CDR3 has 15 amino acids. CDR3: CASSLAFGQGGWAFF. In nucleotides, the CDR3 is TGTGCCAGCAGCTTAGCTTTTGGACAGGGAGGGTGGGCTTTCTTT. The full variable domain, rest sourced from reference TRBV7-8 and TRBJ1-1, is GAGVSQSPRYKVAKRGQDVALRCDPISGHVSLFWYQQALGQGPEFLTYFQNEAQLDKSGLPSDRFFAERPEGSVSTLKIQRTQQEDSAVYLCASSLAFGQGGWAFFGQGTRLTVV.

The CDR3 reads CASSLGQATEKLFF. DNA for the CDR3: TGCGCCAGCAGCCTAGGACAGGCGACCGAAAAACTGTTTTTT. This chain joins TRBV5-1 and TRBJ1-4, with 7 bases aligning to TRBD1. V lost 4 bases, J lost 8 bases, and 8 bases stayed unmatched. This CDR3 is 14 amino acids long. Germline CDR1 SGHRS, CDR2 YFSETQ.

The chain has TRBV7-8 and TRBJ1-1; TRBD1 aligns across 7 bases. The CDR3 spans 13 residues. Looked up from germline, CDR1 is SGHVS and CDR2 is FQNEAQ. With V trimmed by 4 bases and J by 5 bases, 4 bases remained unmatched. The CDR3 DNA reads TGTGCCAGCAGCTGGACAGGCAGGACTGAAGCTTTCTTT. The encoded protein is CASSWTGRTEAFF.

The rearrangement uses TRBV21-1 and TRBJ2-1; the table's D call of TRBD2 was not tested on the DNA. TRBV21-1 is reported as a pseudogene. CDR3 length: 16 amino acids. DNA of the CDR3: TGTGCCAGCAGCAGCTCAACTAGCGGGAGAGGGTGTGAGCAGTTCTTC. It is translated as CASSSSTSGRGCEQFF.

The rearrangement joins TRBV4-1 to TRBJ2-3; the match to TRBD2 covers 7 bases. CDR1 is MGHRA and CDR2 is YSYEKL in the germline V gene. This CDR3 has 17 amino acids. The V segment lost 0 bases and the J segment 0 bases; nucleotides outside the gene matches: 6. CDR3 region: CASSQDGLAVSTDTQYF. The CDR3, as DNA: TGCGCCAGCAGCCAAGATGGGCTAGCGGTCAGCACAGATACGCAGTATTTT.

V and J are TRBV6-5 and TRBJ2-1; 9 bases are shared with TRBD1. The CDR3 is 15 amino acids. The V gene end was trimmed by 6 bases and the J gene end by 10 bases; junction bases not matched to a gene: 13. Germline CDR1 MNHEY, CDR2 SVGAGI. CDR3 amino acids: CASSKLGQGQGEQFF. The CDR3 DNA reads TGTGCCAGCAGCAAGCTGGGACAGGGACAAGGAGAGCAGTTCTTC.

The rearrangement uses TRBV15 and TRBJ1-5, with a possible D match to TRBD1 (6 bases). The CDR3 is 18 amino acids. Deletions cut 0 bases from V and 2 bases from J, with 17 bases between. Germline V gene lookup returns CDR1 LNHNV and CDR2 YYDKDF (reference sequence). This CDR3 reads CATSRDWRGAGRNQPQHF. In DNA form, the CDR3 reads TGTGCCACCAGCAGAGACTGGCGGGGGGCAGGACGCAATCAGCCCCAGCATTTT.

The rearrangement uses TRBV19 and TRBJ2-3; TRBD1 might be the D (6 bases). The CDR3 contains 15 residues. Germline assignment: CDR1 LNHDA and CDR2 SQIVND (reference sequence). V was trimmed by 5 bases and J by 3 bases, leaving 15 bases between them. The CDR3 loop reads CASSYRAEVTDTQYF. CDR3 DNA sequence: TGTGCCAGTAGTTACAGGGCAGAGGTGACAGATACGCAGTATTTT.

The V call is TRBV5-4, the J call TRBJ2-1; 11 bases map to TRBD2. Trimming at V came to 2 bases and at J to 5 bases, leaving 6 bases not matched to a gene. The germline V gene encodes CDR1 SGHNT and CDR2 YYREEE (reference sequence). This CDR3 has 16 amino acids. The CDR3 DNA reads TGTGCCAGCAGCTTATCTAGCGGGAGGAGCCACAATGAGCAGTTCTTC. The encoded protein is CASSLSSGRSHNEQFF.

The rearrangement uses TRBV25-1 and TRBJ2-3, with D unclear. The CDR3 totals 14 residues. Germline-derived CDR1 and CDR2 are MGHDK and SYGVNS. V was cut by 8 bases and J by 1 base, with 13 bases left in between. The CDR3 sequence is CASSLVGGTDTQYF. CDR3 coding DNA: TGTGCCAGCTCCCTAGTCGGAGGCACAGATACGCAGTATTTT.

This chain connects TRBV3-1 (or the pseudogene TRBV3-2) to TRBJ2-1; D is possibly TRBD1 or TRBD2 (5 bases each). Germline V gene data show CDR1 as LGHDT and CDR2 as YNNKEL (reference sequence). This CDR3 comprises 14 residues. V was clipped by 1 base and J by 8 bases, with 12 bases between them. Here the CDR3 reads CASSQGGREDEQFF. The CDR3 nucleotides read TGTGCCAGCAGCCAAGGGGGGAGAGAGGATGAGCAGTTCTTC.

The CDR3 is CASSPQFSGNTIYF. DNA for the CDR3: TGTGCCAGCAGCCCTCAGTTCTCTGGAAACACCATATATTTT. This sequence joins TRBV3-1 (or the pseudogene TRBV3-2) and TRBJ1-3, with D hard to call. This CDR3 is 14 amino acids long. Germline assignment: CDR1 LGHDT and CDR2 YNNKEL (reference sequence). Deletions cut 4 bases from V and 0 bases from J, with 7 bases between.

The rearrangement uses TRBV19 and TRBJ2-3; 8 nucleotides line up with TRBD1. CDR3 length: 13 amino acids. Germline assignment: CDR1 LNHDA and CDR2 SQIVND (reference sequence). The junction had 3 bases not matched to a gene; V was cut back by 5 bases and J by 5 bases. The CDR3 nucleotides are TGTGCCAGTAGTGGACAGGGTGGAGATACGCAGTATTTT. As protein: CASSGQGGDTQYF.

This chain links TRBV5-1 with TRBJ2-7; the D gene is possibly TRBD2 (5 bases). The CDR3 is made up of 14 amino acids. The germline V and J ends were trimmed by 2 bases and 6 bases, with 15 bases remaining between them. From germline, CDR1 is SGHRS and CDR2 YFSETQ. CDR3 amino acids: CASSLAVRFGEQYF. The CDR3 DNA is TGCGCCAGCAGCTTAGCGGTTCGTTTCGGCGAGCAGTACTTC.

The chain uses TRBV4-2 and TRBJ2-1, with 10 bases lining up with TRBD2. CDR1 is LGHNA and CDR2 is YNFKEQ in the germline V gene. Losses at the gene ends were 0 bases for V and 4 bases for J; bases not matched to a gene: 12. The CDR3 covers 19 residues. Here the CDR3 reads CASSQDRLAGEAGYNEQFF. The CDR3 DNA is TGTGCCAGCAGCCAAGATCGTCTAGCGGGAGAAGCGGGTTACAATGAGCAGTTCTTC.

The rearrangement joins TRBV5-1 to TRBJ1-1, with D perhaps TRBD1 (5 bases). Germline CDR1 reads SGHRS; CDR2 reads YFSETQ. The CDR3 is made up of 16 amino acids. The germline V and J ends were trimmed by 0 bases and 1 base, with 13 bases remaining between them. CDR3 sequence reads: CASSLALGDGNTEAFF. In DNA form, the CDR3 reads TGCGCCAGCAGCTTGGCACTCGGGGACGGGAACACTGAAGCTTTCTTT.

The J gene is TRBJ1-4, the V gene TRBV5-1, with 7 bases fitting TRBD1. V gave up 5 bases and J gave up 3 bases; unmatched junction bases: 7. Per the germline V gene, CDR1 is SGHRS and CDR2 is YFSETQ. The CDR3 has 15 amino acids. The DNA of the CDR3 is TGCGCCAGCAGTGTAGGACAGGCTCCTAATGAAAAACTGTTTTTT. It translates to CASSVGQAPNEKLFF.

The rearrangement uses TRBV5-1 and TRBJ1-1, with D perhaps matching TRBD1 (5 bases). V was clipped by 4 bases and J by 4 bases, with 14 bases between them. The CDR3 runs to 14 residues. Germline V CDR1 and CDR2: SGHRS, YFSETQ. In DNA, the CDR3 is TGCGCCAGCAGCCGAGGAGGGGAGGGCACTGAAGCTTTCTTT. It yields the protein CASSRGGEGTEAFF.

The rearrangement joins TRBV28 to TRBJ1-5, with 7 bases matching TRBD1. This CDR3 region has 15 residues. Per the germline V gene, CDR1 is MDHEN and CDR2 is SYDVKM. V was pared by 6 bases and J by 2 bases, with 7 bases of the junction left unmatched. CDR3 in DNA: TGTGCCAGCAGCCCGACAGGGCGGCGCAATCAGCCCCAGCATTTT. This codes for CASSPTGRRNQPQHF.

The rearrangement uses TRBV2 and TRBJ2-1, with 7 bases fitting TRBD1. Trimming at V came to 5 bases and at J to 4 bases, leaving 2 bases not matched to a gene. Germline V gene data show CDR1 as SNHLY and CDR2 as FYNNEI. This CDR3 is built from 13 residues. CDR3 amino acids: CASSPGQYNEQFF. For the CDR3, the DNA is TGTGCCAGCAGTCCGGGACAGTACAATGAGCAGTTCTTC.

For the CDR3, the DNA is TGTGCCAGCAGCCGCGGGACTAGCGGGAGGGCACCCTACGAGCAGTACTTC. Residues: CASSRGTSGRAPYEQYF. This chain uses TRBV7-9 with TRBJ2-7, with 16 positions matching TRBD2. Looked up from germline, CDR1 is SEHNR and CDR2 is FQNEAQ (reference sequence). The CDR3 spans 17 residues. V shed 5 bases and J 2 bases; nucleotides not matched to a gene: 6.

This chain connects TRBV19 to TRBJ2-3; D is ambiguous. Germline CDR1 and CDR2: LNHDA and SQIVND (reference sequence). This CDR3 spans 15 amino acids. Trimming took off 0 bases at V and 0 bases at J, with 7 bases between the two ends. CDR3 bases: TGTGCCAGTAGTATAGATTCCACTAGCACAGATACGCAGTATTTT. Encoded protein: CASSIDSTSTDTQYF.

This chain joins TRBV19 and TRBJ2-1; D may match TRBD1 or TRBD2 (5 bases each). There are 16 residues in the CDR3. Looked up from germline, CDR1 is LNHDA and CDR2 is SQIVND (reference sequence). Trimming removed 3 bases from V and 5 bases from J, with 17 bases in between. CDR3 amino acids: CASSIGARAIDNEQFF. In DNA form, the CDR3 reads TGTGCCAGTAGTATCGGGGCCAGGGCGATTGACAATGAGCAGTTCTTC.

The chain uses TRBV29-1 and TRBJ2-5, with 13 bases lining up with TRBD2. Germline values: CDR1 SQVTM, CDR2 ANQGSEA. The CDR3 covers 17 residues. The V and J ends lost 0 bases and 6 bases, in that order; junction bases with no gene match: 10. The CDR3 sequence: CSVEESLAGGFFQTQYF. The CDR3 bases are TGCAGCGTTGAAGAATCACTAGCGGGAGGGTTCTTCCAGACCCAGTACTTC.

V usage is TRBV19 and J usage is TRBJ2-1; TRBD1 or TRBD2 may be the D gene (5 bases each). The CDR3 contains 16 residues. Trimming stripped 3 bases from V and 2 bases from J, with 14 bases between. The germline gives CDR1 LNHDA, CDR2 SQIVND (reference sequence). CDR3 region: CASSIIPQGAYNEQFF. CDR3 DNA: TGTGCCAGTAGTATCATCCCTCAGGGAGCCTACAATGAGCAGTTCTTC.

The rearrangement links TRBV6-5 to TRBJ1-1; 8 positions agree with TRBD1. Germline values: CDR1 MNHEY, CDR2 SVGAGI. The V gene end was trimmed by 6 bases and the J gene end by 1 base; junction bases not matched to a gene: 4. The CDR3 loop spans 14 amino acids. Here the CDR3 reads CASSRTGPNTEAFF. Here the CDR3 DNA reads TGTGCCAGCAGCCGGACAGGGCCGAACACTGAAGCTTTCTTT.

In this sample, this clone turned up a few times. The V call is TRBV19, the J call TRBJ1-5; TRBD1 is a possible D gene (5 bases). V shed 5 bases and J shed 5 bases, with 10 bases lying between them. The V gene's germline CDR1 is LNHDA and CDR2 SQIVND (reference sequence). This CDR3 is built from 13 residues. The CDR3 DNA sequence: TGTGCCAGTAGTTTCGGGGGTGATCAGCCCCAGCATTTT. Translating gives CASSFGGDQPQHF.

CDR3 in amino acids: CASSQVPGAMSYNEQFF. In DNA form, the CDR3 reads TGCGCCAGCAGCCAAGTGCCAGGGGCGATGTCCTACAATGAGCAGTTCTTC. The genes are TRBV4-1 and TRBJ2-1; D is possibly TRBD1 (6 bases). CDR1 and CDR2 (germline): MGHRA, YSYEKL. The V gene lost 1 base and the J gene lost 1 base, with 14 bases spanning the gap. The CDR3 contains 17 residues.

This rearrangement joins TRBV6-1 to TRBJ1-2, with 8 bases fitting TRBD1. There are 14 residues in the CDR3. Per germline, CDR1 MNHNS and CDR2 SASEGT. The ends lost 2 bases at V and 4 bases at J; junction bases unmatched: 3. CDR3 coding DNA: TGTGCCAGCAGTGAACAGGACAGGGTCTATGGCTACACCTTC. Amino acids: CASSEQDRVYGYTF.

The V and J genes are TRBV6-5 and TRBJ2-3; TRBD1 aligns across 9 bases. The V and J ends lost 2 bases and 1 base, in that order; junction bases with no gene match: 4. This CDR3 is built from 16 residues. The germline CDR1 and CDR2 sequences are MNHEY and SVGAGI. The CDR3 DNA is TGTGCCAGCAGTTACCTACAGGGGGCTCGCACAGATACGCAGTATTTT. Translation gives CASSYLQGARTDTQYF.

The gene calls are TRBV18 and TRBJ2-3, with D unclear. Trimming left V 2 bases short and J 4 bases short, with 7 bases between. CDR3 length: 13 residues. Germline assignment: CDR1 KGHSH and CDR2 LQKENI. CDR3 in DNA: TGTGCCAGCTCACCAGCTTCGGCAGATACGCAGTATTTT. It encodes CASSPASADTQYF. Looking up the rest from reference TRBV18 and TRBJ2-3 gives the full variable domain: NAGVMQNPRHLVRRRGQEARLRCSPMKGHSHVYWYRQLPEEGLKFMVYLQKENIIDESGMPKERFSAEFPKEGPSILRIQQVVRGDSAAYFCASSPASADTQYFGPGTRLTVL.

The V and J genes are TRBV7-3 and TRBJ2-7; the match to TRBD2 covers 8 bases. V dropped 0 bases and J dropped 4; count of bases not matched to a gene: 11. The CDR3 is 17 residues long. Germline CDR1 reads SGHTA; CDR2 reads FQGTGA. In DNA form, the CDR3 reads TGTGCCAGCAGCTTAACGCGCACCGGGAGGGCCGGGTACGAGCAGTACTTC. This codes for CASSLTRTGRAGYEQYF.